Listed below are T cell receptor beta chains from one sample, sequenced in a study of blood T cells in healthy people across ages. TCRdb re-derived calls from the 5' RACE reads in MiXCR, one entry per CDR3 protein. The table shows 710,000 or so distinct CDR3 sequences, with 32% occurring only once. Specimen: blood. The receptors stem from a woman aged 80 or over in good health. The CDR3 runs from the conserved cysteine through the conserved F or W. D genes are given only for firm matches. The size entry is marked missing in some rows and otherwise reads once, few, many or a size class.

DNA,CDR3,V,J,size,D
TGTGCCAGCAGCTTAGTCCCCCAAGGTGAGCAGTTCTTC,CASSLVPQGEQFF,TRBV7-2,TRBJ2-1,many,NA
TGTGCTAGCAGCCTGAGACAGGGGGCGAATGAGCAGTTCTTC,CASSLRQGANEQFF,TRBV7-7,TRBJ2-1,few,TRBD1
TGTGCCACCAGTGGACCAGCAGAGACTAGCGGGCCAAGCTCCTACAATGAGCAGTTCTTC,CATSGPAETSGPSSYNEQFF,TRBV24-1,TRBJ2-1,NA,TRBD2
TGTGCCAGCAGTCGTCAGAGCACAGATACGCAGTATTTT,CASSRQSTDTQYF,TRBV6-5,TRBJ2-3,few,NA
TGTGCCAGCGGGGGGATGGGTGAGCAGTACTTC,CASGGMGEQYF,TRBV27,TRBJ2-7,many,NA
TGTGCCAGCAGCTCGTTGGGGAGAGCAAACTATGGCTACACCTTC,CASSSLGRANYGYTF,TRBV7-2,TRBJ1-2,many,NA
TGTGCCAGCACTGGTAGCGGCAATGAGCAGTTCTTC,CASTGSGNEQFF,TRBV2,TRBJ2-1,NA,NA
TGTGCCAGCAGTCCCTGGCGGGCGAACACTGAAGCTTTCTTT,CASSPWRANTEAFF,TRBV6-1,TRBJ1-1,many,NA
TGTGCCATCCAAGGGCTTCGGGACGCTGAAGCTTTCTTT,CAIQGLRDAEAFF,TRBV10-3,TRBJ1-1,NA,NA
TGTGCCAGCAGTCCACAGGGGCAGGGGATGACTGAAGCTTTCTTT,CASSPQGQGMTEAFF,TRBV12-3/TRBV12-4,TRBJ1-1,NA,TRBD1
TGTGCCAGCAGTTACGCGACAGGGTGGTCCGACAATCAGCCCCAGCATTTT,CASSYATGWSDNQPQHF,TRBV6-2/TRBV6-3,TRBJ1-5,few,TRBD1
TGTGCCAGCAGTCCCTCCTATGAGGTCTCCGGGGAGCTGTTTTTT,CASSPSYEVSGELFF,TRBV25-1,TRBJ2-2,NA,NA
TGCGCCAGCAGCCAAGCCCGACAGTTTAATGAAAAACTGTTTTTT,CASSQARQFNEKLFF,TRBV4-1,TRBJ1-4,many,NA
TGCGCCAGCAGCTTGGACATCGACTATGGCTACACCTTC,CASSLDIDYGYTF,TRBV5-1,TRBJ1-2,many,NA
TGTGCCAGCAGTTCTACTAGTACTCATCATGAGCAGTTCTTC,CASSSTSTHHEQFF,TRBV6-2/TRBV6-3,TRBJ2-1,many,NA
TGCGCCAGCAGCCGGGATAATACGCAGTATTTT,CASSRDNTQYF,TRBV5-1,TRBJ2-3,many,NA
TGTGCCAGCAGTGATACACAGGACTATGGCTACACCTTC,CASSDTQDYGYTF,TRBV2,TRBJ1-2,many,NA